What follows describes a single TCR beta chain. Repertoires were generated with immunoSEQ multiplex PCR, while TCRdb's copy carries only in-frame clones and drops some. The sample has about 59,000 clones; just over 90% are singletons. This sample was included in a study of technical replicates of blood from several donors. Input material: PBMCs. The source is a human donor in good health. Some clones in this sample may be carry-over from other donors' samples.

The CDR3 DNA is TGTGCCAGCAGTGTAACTAGCGGCTACACAGATACGCAGTATTTT. Translation: CASSVTSGYTDTQYF. The chain carries TRBV2 and TRBJ2-3; 8 bases align to TRBD2. V was clipped by 4 bases and J by 2 bases; unmatched bases: 5. CDR3 length equals 15 residues. From germline, CDR1 is SNHLY and CDR2 FYNNEI.